This paragraph covers one TCR beta chain sequence. The source of the sample is a study of T cells expressing NK-cell markers. The CDR3 length is 15 residues. Germline V CDR1 and CDR2: LGHDT, YNNKEL (reference sequence). TCRdb reprocessed the 5' RACE reads and keeps a single row for each CDR3 protein, giving no DNA. The table lists some 390,000 distinct CDR3 sequences, with about 10% in the top ten. Sequencing used blood T cells: a sorted CD56 or NKG2C T cell subset, CD4+ or CD8+ T cells, or bulk PBMC T cells (not recorded which). This sequence originates from a woman between 45 and 65 years old in good health. The gene calls are TRBV3-1 and TRBJ2-1. The CDR3 reads CASSQAQGLHNEQFF.